This T cell receptor (beta chain) is from a study of T-cell reconstitution after alpha-beta-depleted transplantation in children. Germline CDR1 and CDR2: SQVTM and ANQGSEA. This CDR3 is 11 amino acids long. V dropped 7 bases and J dropped 3 bases, with 10 bases sitting between them. The TCRbeta library was prepared with unique molecular identifiers. TCRdb processed the PCR reads anew with MiXCR; each CDR3 protein has one entry. The repertoire has a few hundred thousand distinct CDR3 sequences, about 23% of them found once; the top ten carry over 2.5%. V and J are TRBV29-1 and TRBJ2-7; D is uncertain. This receptor was taken from a girl aged 2 to 9 with Fanconi anemia, due to receive a stem cell transplant. The source material was PBMCs, sampled before TCRalphabeta/CD19-depleted stem cell transplant. CDR3 in DNA: TGCAGCGGCCAATACCGCTACGAGCAGTACTTC. Translating it yields CSGQYRYEQYF.